This T cell receptor beta chain originates from a study of cytomegalovirus exposure and HLA in healthy donors. Findings and caveats of the study: TCR beta V segments were, for the most part, productive about 87% or about 30% of the time in an earlier analysis. The classifier reportedly diagnosed cytomegalovirus status with high specificity and sensitivity. Sequencing likely produced, as an artifact, a cluster of highly shared sequence variants.

Points on this clone: What it binds is not known.

The PCR made use of 60 Vbeta and 13 Jbeta primers. Original handling: It was a later analysis that counted tens of millions of unique TCR beta chains, of which some 9.9 million were shared. Sequencing was performed with immunoSEQ multiplex PCR; in TCRdb, only in-frame clones are kept and a portion is missing. From that table come the V and J calls and clone size; the DNA was used to work out D and trimming. The table has 72,000 or so clones, roughly four fifths seen once; the top ten hold roughly 7.4%. V was pared by 7 bases and J by 7 bases, with 5 bases of the junction left unmatched. Germline loops: CDR1 GTSNPN, CDR2 SVGIG (reference sequence). This CDR3 has 11 residues.

The genes are TRBV30 and TRBJ1-2, with TRBD1 matching over 8 bases. This clonotype was sampled from a woman between 25 and 40 years old in good health and CMV-seropositive. The sample was PBMCs. In DNA, the CDR3 is TGTGCCTTCGACAGGGGTGGTGGCTACACCTTC. Protein sequence: CAFDRGGGYTF.